The rows below give T cell receptor beta chains drawn from one sample of a study of T cell clonotyping in hematopoietic cell transplantation. Generated by immunoSEQ multiplex PCR, the TCRdb table keeps only in-frame clones and is missing some. The sample contains about 69,000 clones, about 96% of which appear only once. The source was peripheral blood mononuclear cells, collected before stem cell transplant. The receptor set was obtained from a woman in her forties or fifties with acute myeloid leukemia. Some clones in this sample may be carry-over from other donors' samples. The CDR3 runs from the conserved cysteine through the conserved F or W. The order of the fields is J gene, V gene, clone size, CDR3 protein. The size field is filled for only some rows; it gives once, few, many or a size class.

>TRBJ2-1|TRBV2|NA
CATTSARGDGEQFF
>TRBJ1-1|TRBV5-6|NA
CASSPGPGTEAFF
>TRBJ2-5|TRBV11-2|NA
CASSPWATSGQETQYF
>TRBJ2-3|TRBV28|NA
CASSSRTPGQAQYF
>TRBJ2-7|TRBV30|NA
CAWSGQGGGYEQYF
>TRBJ1-1|TRBV5-6|NA
CASSEGKAAFF
>TRBJ1-4|TRBV5-1|NA
CASSLWGQGREKLFF
>TRBJ2-7|TRBV30|once
CAWSKATAYEQYF
>TRBJ2-7|TRBV30|NA
CAWTSGNYEQYF
>TRBJ2-7|TRBV14|NA
CASSQDVTYEQYF
>TRBJ1-2|TRBV30|NA
CAWLSTTGYTF
>TRBJ1-2|TRBV5-8|NA
CASSLAAYGYTF
>TRBJ2-2|TRBV30|NA
CAWSFRERGELFF
>TRBJ2-2|TRBV25-1|NA
CASSESGQGYTGELFF
>TRBJ1-5|TRBV30|once
CAWSPVGQPQHF
>TRBJ2-2|TRBV7-2|NA
CASSEGTSGGQGELFF
>TRBJ2-7|TRBV4-2|NA
CASSQVGVVVLADYEQYF
>TRBJ1-6|TRBV5-1|NA
CASSPSVEYLYNSPLHF
>TRBJ1-5|TRBV2|NA
CASSPQGLNQPQHF
>TRBJ1-1|TRBV7-2|NA
CASSSLRQGAMNTEAFF
>TRBJ1-5|TRBV20-1|once
CRLKPQHF
>TRBJ1-2|TRBV30|NA
CAWNGQGAKGYTF
>TRBJ2-7|TRBV4-1|NA
CASSSGALKNEQYF
>TRBJ1-3|TRBV6-6|NA
CASSYPAGSGNTIYF
>TRBJ2-7|TRBV7-6|NA
CASSFGGGEQYF
>TRBJ2-6|TRBV27|NA
CASSPRLPRNSGANVLTF
>TRBJ2-3|TRBV5-1|NA
CATSKPGQAPDTQYF
>TRBJ2-7|TRBV7-9|NA
CASSLAREANNEQYF
>TRBJ2-7|TRBV29-1|NA
CSAQRGDEQYF
>TRBJ1-1|TRBV28|NA
CASKGLLSANTEAFF
>TRBJ2-7|TRBV5-1|NA
CASSLTPPSGSLYEQYF
>TRBJ1-6|TRBV5-1|NA
CASSPRTGNNSPLHF
>TRBJ1-5|TRBV19|NA
CASTLGTVSNQPQHF
>TRBJ2-5|TRBV5-1|once
CASSLEPGQEGTQYF
>TRBJ2-7|TRBV7-9|NA
CASSSPSGSYEQYF
>TRBJ2-7|TRBV7-6|NA
CASSLSGPYEQYF
>TRBJ1-4|TRBV30|NA
CAWRPVGRGEKLFF
>TRBJ1-4|TRBV9|NA
CASSVRGGFNEKLFF
>TRBJ2-7|TRBV2|NA
CASRMGTESYEQYF
>TRBJ1-5|TRBV19|NA
CASSGTGGNQPQHF
>TRBJ1-1|TRBV30|NA
CAWSVERNTEAFF
>TRBJ2-7|TRBV2|NA
CATQRVPYEQYF
>TRBJ2-7|TRBV28|once
CASSAPSGSSYEQYF
>TRBJ1-4|TRBV6-1|NA
CASREFATNEKLFF
>TRBJ2-7|TRBV6-5|once
CASSYGLGHEQYF
>TRBJ1-1|TRBV7-2|NA
CASSWGTEAFF
>TRBJ2-7|TRBV19|NA
CASSPGTGGVEQYF
>TRBJ1-5|TRBV19|NA
CASSIRDTNQPQHF
>TRBJ1-1|TRBV7-6|NA
CASSVGHPNTEAFF
>TRBJ2-3|TRBV2|once
CASSGRQGGTDTQYF
>TRBJ1-2|TRBV5-4|NA
CASSLEAITIWGYGYTF
>TRBJ2-5|TRBV4-1|NA
CASSPRGGSGGGGVDTQYF
>TRBJ2-1|TRBV6-6|NA
CASSYSGLNEQFF
>TRBJ1-6|TRBV12-5|NA
CASGLMGDSPLHF
>TRBJ2-3|TRBV5-6|NA
CASSPMTGGTNTQYF
>TRBJ1-1|TRBV9|NA
CASTENTEAFF
>TRBJ2-1|TRBV6-5|NA
CASSYGGTYNEQFF